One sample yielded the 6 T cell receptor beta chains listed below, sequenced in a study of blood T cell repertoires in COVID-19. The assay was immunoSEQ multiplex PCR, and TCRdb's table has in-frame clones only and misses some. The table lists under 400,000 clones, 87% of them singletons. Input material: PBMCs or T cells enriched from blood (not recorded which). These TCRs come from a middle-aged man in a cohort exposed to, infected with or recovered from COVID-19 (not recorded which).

This CDR3 reads CASSLRVSGSHEQYF. CDR3 nucleotides: TGCGCCAGCAGCCTCAGGGTTAGCGGGAGCCACGAGCAGTACTTC. This sequence joins TRBV5-1 and TRBJ2-7; 9 nucleotides line up with TRBD2. This CDR3 contains 15 residues. In germline, CDR1 is SGHRS, CDR2 YFSETQ. J lost 5 bases, V lost 4 bases, and 10 bases had no gene match.

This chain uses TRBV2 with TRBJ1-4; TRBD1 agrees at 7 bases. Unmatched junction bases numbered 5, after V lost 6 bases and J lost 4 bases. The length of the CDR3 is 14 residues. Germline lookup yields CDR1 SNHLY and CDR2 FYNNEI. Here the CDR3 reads CASREGQINEKLFF. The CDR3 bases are TGTGCCAGCAGGGAGGGACAGATTAATGAAAAACTGTTTTTT.

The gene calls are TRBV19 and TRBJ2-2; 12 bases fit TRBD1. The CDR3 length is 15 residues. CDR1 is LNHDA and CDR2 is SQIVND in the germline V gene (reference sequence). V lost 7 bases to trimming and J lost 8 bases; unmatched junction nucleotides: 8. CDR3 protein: CASTPRDRGRGELFF. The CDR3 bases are TGTGCCAGTACCCCGAGGGACAGGGGGCGAGGGGAGCTGTTTTTT. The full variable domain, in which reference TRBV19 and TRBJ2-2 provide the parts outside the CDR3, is DGGITQSPKYLFRKEGQNVTLSCEQNLNHDAMYWYRQDPGQGLRLIYYSQIVNDFQKGDIAEGYSVSREKKESFPLTVTSAQKNPTAFYLCASTPRDRGRGELFFGEGSRLTVL.

The CDR3 nucleotides are TGTGCCAGCAGTTTGATTGGGGGCCGAAACACCATATATTTT. Protein sequence: CASSLIGGRNTIYF. This sequence joins TRBV28 and TRBJ1-3; tentatively, D is TRBD1 (6 bases). The germline gives CDR1 MDHEN, CDR2 SYDVKM. This CDR3 spans 14 amino acids. Trimming took 3 bases from V and 5 from J, leaving 11 bases between them.

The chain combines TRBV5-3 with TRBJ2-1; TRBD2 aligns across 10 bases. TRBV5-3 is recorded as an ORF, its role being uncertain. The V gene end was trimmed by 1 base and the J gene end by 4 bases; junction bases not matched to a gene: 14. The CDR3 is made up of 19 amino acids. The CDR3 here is CARSLTRKIAGGVYNEQFF. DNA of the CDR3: TGTGCCAGAAGCTTGACACGGAAAATAGCGGGAGGAGTGTACAATGAGCAGTTCTTC.

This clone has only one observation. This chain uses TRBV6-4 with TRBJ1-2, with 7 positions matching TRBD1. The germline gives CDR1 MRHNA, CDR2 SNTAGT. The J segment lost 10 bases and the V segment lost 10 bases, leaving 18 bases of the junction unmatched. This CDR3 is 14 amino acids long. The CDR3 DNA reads TGTGCCACTACACCTTCGCAGGGGGATATCGACTACACCTTC. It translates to CATTPSQGDIDYTF.